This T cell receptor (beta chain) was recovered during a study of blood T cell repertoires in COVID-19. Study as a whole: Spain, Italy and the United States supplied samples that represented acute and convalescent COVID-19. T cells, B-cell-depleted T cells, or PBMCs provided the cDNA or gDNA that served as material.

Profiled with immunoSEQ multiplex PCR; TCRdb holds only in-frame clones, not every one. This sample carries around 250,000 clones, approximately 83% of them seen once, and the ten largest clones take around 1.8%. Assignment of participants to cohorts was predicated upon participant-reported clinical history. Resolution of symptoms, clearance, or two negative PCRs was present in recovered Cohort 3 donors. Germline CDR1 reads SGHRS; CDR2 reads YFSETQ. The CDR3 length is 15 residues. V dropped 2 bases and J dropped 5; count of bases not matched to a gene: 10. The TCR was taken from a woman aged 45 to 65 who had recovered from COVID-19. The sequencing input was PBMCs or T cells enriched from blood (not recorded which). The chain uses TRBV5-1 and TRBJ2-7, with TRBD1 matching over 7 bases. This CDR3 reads CASSLTTGALDEQYF. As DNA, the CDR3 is TGCGCCAGCAGCTTAACCACAGGGGCGCTTGACGAGCAGTACTTC. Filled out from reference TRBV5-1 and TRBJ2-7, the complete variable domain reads KAGVTQTPRYLIKTRGQQVTLSCSPISGHRSVSWYQQTPGQGLQFLFEYFSETQRNKGNFPGRFSGRQFSNSRSEMNVSTLELGDSALYLCASSLTTGALDEQYFGPGTRLTVT.